Here is one T cell receptor beta chain with its context. Its antigen is still unknown. This specimen comes from a study of cytomegalovirus exposure and HLA in healthy donors. Looking at the study overall: Per a later analysis, the 550 to 850 first-cohort and over 90 validation repertoires shared one platform.

Repertoires were generated with immunoSEQ multiplex PCR, while TCRdb's copy carries only in-frame clones and drops some. The sample lists about 75,000 clones, over 80% occurring once. Study-level points and caveats: The study flagged around 150 TCR beta chains as cytomegalovirus-associated.

There are 14 residues in the CDR3. V lost 7 bases to trimming and J lost 0 bases; unmatched junction nucleotides: 3. Germline assignment: CDR1 ENHRY and CDR2 SYGVKD. The chain carries TRBV10-3 and TRBJ1-3; 7 bases match TRBD1. Input material: PBMCs. The TCR was taken from a man younger than 40 in good health and CMV-seronegative. The CDR3 DNA is TGTGCCATCACGGGACAGATCTCTGGAAACACCATATATTTT. Amino acid sequence: CAITGQISGNTIYF.